The 28 T cell receptor beta chains listed next were all sequenced from one sample in a study of molecular identifiers for immune sequencing clone quantification. MiXCR, run by TCRdb on the PCR reads, gives a single entry per CDR3 protein. The table records around 470,000 distinct CDR3 sequences, about 26% of them present only once. Sequenced material: naive CD8+ T cells from blood, with Jurkat cell RNA spiked in. The subset is: FACS-sorted CD8+CD4-CCR7+CD45RA+ naive T cells. Receptors originate from a human donor in good health. Some libraries in this study had Jurkat cell RNA spiked in.

As regards this clonotype: The missing conserved phenylalanine or tryptophan at the end of this CDR3 makes a read error likely. The V gene is TRBV4-1, the J gene TRBJ2-1, with D unclear. Trimming shortened V by 2 bases and J by 6 bases, and 5 bases separated the two germline ends. The CDR3 runs to 12 residues. CDR1 is MGHRA and CDR2 is YSYEKL in the germline V gene. The CDR3 sequence is CASSQYPNEQFL. The CDR3 DNA sequence: TGCGCCAGCAGCCAATACCCCAATGAGCAGTTCCTC.

The rearrangement links TRBV6-2 or TRBV6-3 to TRBJ2-7; possible D gene TRBD1, 6 bases. The CDR3 totals 14 residues. With 7 bases removed from V and 3 bases from J, the gap between germline ends came to 16 bases. Germline V gene sequence: CDR1 MNHEY, CDR2 SVGEGT. CDR3 bases: TGTGCCAGCAATCCCGGGACACGGCTCTACGAGCAGTACTTC. Amino acid sequence: CASNPGTRLYEQYF.

This chain uses TRBV20-1 with TRBJ2-1, with D perhaps TRBD2 (5 bases). V was trimmed by 4 bases and J by 9 bases, leaving 10 bases between them. Per germline, CDR1 DFQATT and CDR2 SNEGSKA (reference sequence). The CDR3 totals 11 residues. CDR3 amino acids: CSANLGVEQFF. DNA of the CDR3: TGCAGTGCTAATTTGGGAGTTGAGCAGTTCTTC.

The V call is TRBV12-3 or TRBV12-4, the J call TRBJ2-5; the match to TRBD1 covers 9 bases. With V trimmed by 6 bases and J by 0 bases, 5 bases remained unmatched. This CDR3 comprises 15 residues. As DNA, the CDR3 is TGTGCCAGCAGAGGGGACAGGGACTACCAAGAGACCCAGTACTTC. Protein product: CASRGDRDYQETQYF.

This clonotype was observed a few times. The J gene is TRBJ1-6, the V gene TRBV6-2 or TRBV6-3; D possibly corresponds to TRBD1 (5 bases). This CDR3 is built from 16 residues. Germline-derived CDR1 and CDR2 are MNHEY and SVGEGT. Deletions cut 2 bases from V and 3 bases from J, with 11 bases between. The CDR3 region has the DNA TGTGCCAGCAGTTACCTTCTACAGGACTATAATTCACCCCTCCACTTT. It specifies CASSYLLQDYNSPLHF.

Comment on this clonotype: Given a much more abundant clone one base away, this may be a read error. V gene TRBV7-9 combines with J gene TRBJ2-3, with D uncertain. The CDR3 contains 14 residues. Germline loops: CDR1 SEHNR, CDR2 FQNEAQ (reference sequence). CDR3 sequence reads: CVSSSGPSTDTQYF. The CDR3 DNA follows: TGTGTCAGCAGCTCCGGACCCAGCACAGATACGCAGTATTTT.

There are many counts of this clonotype. The V and J genes are TRBV10-2 and TRBJ1-5; possibly TRBD1 for D (5 bases). Germline V CDR1 and CDR2: WSHSY, SAAADI. The CDR3 contains 14 residues. V shed 0 bases and J shed 5 bases, with 8 bases lying between them. CDR3 DNA sequence: TGCGCCAGCAGTGAGTCGAAAGGGGATCAGCCCCAGCATTTT. As protein: CASSESKGDQPQHF.

This clonotype occurred a few times. The rearrangement uses TRBV4-3 and TRBJ2-7; 9 bases are shared with TRBD1. From germline, CDR1 is LGHNA and CDR2 YSLEER. J lost 3 bases, V lost 0 bases, and 9 bases had no gene match. The CDR3 sequence is 17 residues long. As DNA, the CDR3 is TGCGCCAGCAGCCAAGATCGCGCCACAGGGGGCAACTACGAGCAGTACTTC. Translated: CASSQDRATGGNYEQYF.

With respect to this clonotype: This may arise from a read error, as a much more abundant clone is one base away. The chain is built from TRBV4-3 and TRBJ2-7; D is possibly TRBD1 or TRBD2 (5 bases each). The CDR3 sequence is 14 residues long. The V and J ends lost 0 bases and 7 bases respectively, with 13 bases between them. The germline gives CDR1 LGHNA, CDR2 YSLEER. CDR3 sequence (DNA): TGCGCCAGCAGCCAAGAACTAGTGGGGGTAGAGCAGTACTTC. Residues: CASSQELVGVEQYF.

Points on this clonotype: With a much larger clone just one base away, this may be a read error. J is TRBJ2-2 and V is TRBV23-1, with 11 bases that match TRBD1. TRBV23-1 is noted as an ORF with a role that remains uncertain. The CDR3 runs to 14 residues. CDR3 sequence (DNA): TGCGCCAAAGGACAGGGGGCGAACACCGGGGAGCCGTTTTTT. As protein: CAKGQGANTGEPFF.

Many counts were recorded for this clonotype. DNA for the CDR3: TGTGCCAGCAGCCCCGGGGGCCTAGCTGGAGATACGCAGTATTTT. Its protein product is CASSPGGLAGDTQYF. The chain couples TRBV5-6 to TRBJ2-3; D may match TRBD1 or TRBD2 (6 bases each). Germline values: CDR1 SGHDT, CDR2 YYEEEE. V lost 4 bases and J 5 bases, leaving 17 bases between the germline ends. CDR3 size: 15 residues.

This clonotype was found many times. V gene TRBV28 combines with J gene TRBJ1-5; no clear D gene. The V end was cut by 5 bases, the J end by 1 base, with 9 bases between. Germline V gives CDR1 MDHEN, CDR2 SYDVKM. This CDR3 comprises 14 residues. The CDR3 is CASSELGSNQPQHF. DNA of the CDR3: TGTGCCAGCAGTGAACTGGGGAGCAATCAGCCCCAGCATTTT.

This clonotype was seen a few times. The rearrangement links TRBV30 to TRBJ1-5, with 7 bases matching TRBD1. V shed 2 bases and J 5 bases; nucleotides not matched to a gene: 9. This CDR3 is 15 amino acids long. Germline V gene data show CDR1 as GTSNPN and CDR2 as SVGIG (reference sequence). The CDR3 is CAWSPTGTVYQPQHF. The CDR3 coding sequence is TGTGCCTGGAGTCCGACCGGGACAGTGTATCAGCCCCAGCATTTT.

The sample holds a few counts of this clonotype. For the CDR3, the DNA is TGCAGTGCTAGAGATCTCGTCAGTATGAACACTGAAGCTTTCTTT. This gives the protein CSARDLVSMNTEAFF. V and J are TRBV20-1 and TRBJ1-1, with unresolved D. The CDR3 extends over 15 amino acids. Trimming shortened V by 0 bases and J by 0 bases, and 11 bases separated the two germline ends. In germline, CDR1 is DFQATT, CDR2 SNEGSKA (reference sequence).

This clonotype was seen at least ten times. This chain joins TRBV28 and TRBJ2-3; TRBD1 aligns across 7 bases. V trimming: 5 bases; J trimming: 1 base; junction bases outside the gene matches: 6. The germline V gene has CDR1 MDHEN and CDR2 SYDVKM. This CDR3 has 15 residues. CDR3: CASSQGTVRTDTQYF. CDR3 nucleotide sequence: TGTGCCAGCAGTCAAGGGACAGTCCGCACAGATACGCAGTATTTT.

As to this clonotype: The junction departs from the called germline gene at one end, perhaps through a read error. The chain links TRBV20-1 to TRBJ2-7, with D perhaps matching TRBD2 (6 bases). The CDR3 length is 16 residues. Germline CDR1 reads DFQATT; CDR2 reads SNEGSKA (reference sequence). The CDR3: CSARDSIGGRLHEKYF. In DNA, the CDR3 is TGCAGTGCTAGAGATTCTATTGGGGGGAGGTTGCACGAGAAGTACTTC.

This clonotype was picked up many times. This chain uses TRBV29-1 with TRBJ2-1; D call uncertain. With 6 bases removed from V and 1 base from J, the gap between germline ends came to 7 bases. Per germline, CDR1 SQVTM and CDR2 ANQGSEA. This CDR3 contains 12 residues. The CDR3 DNA is TGCAGCGTAACCCGGTCCTACAATGAGCAGTTCTTC. Translating it yields CSVTRSYNEQFF.

V is TRBV4-3 and J is TRBJ2-7; either TRBD1 or TRBD2 may fit D (5 bases each). CDR1 and CDR2 (germline): LGHNA, YSLEER. V was shortened by 1 base and J by 9 bases, with 13 bases between the two germline ends. This CDR3 region has 13 residues. The CDR3 loop is CASSQGRWDVQYF. The CDR3 region has the DNA TGCGCCAGCAGCCAAGGTCGATGGGACGTGCAGTACTTC.

The chain is built from TRBV30 and TRBJ2-3, with TRBD2 matching 7 bases. The J segment lost 3 bases and the V segment lost 6 bases, leaving 6 bases of the junction unmatched. CDR1 is GTSNPN and CDR2 is SVGIG in the germline V gene (reference sequence). The CDR3 spans 13 residues. The CDR3 sequence: CACSAGNTDTQYF. The DNA for the CDR3 is TGTGCCTGCTCAGCGGGGAATACAGATACGCAGTATTTT.

This clonotype came up a few times. V is TRBV4-3 and J is TRBJ1-2; no firm D call. The length of the CDR3 is 13 residues. V was pared by 5 bases and J by 2 bases, with 9 bases between. Germline CDR1 and CDR2: LGHNA and YSLEER. CDR3 DNA: TGCGCCAGCAGCAATTGGGGAAACTATGGCTACACCTTC. Protein sequence: CASSNWGNYGYTF.

This clonotype was observed at least ten times. CDR3 residues: CASSLSEIYGYTF. The CDR3 bases are TGTGCCAGCAGCTTGTCCGAGATCTATGGCTACACCTTC. The chain uses TRBV5-4 and TRBJ1-2; D uncertain. The CDR3 runs to 13 residues. CDR1 and CDR2 from the germline V gene are SGHNT and YYREEE (reference sequence). The V and J ends lost 1 base and 4 bases respectively, with 8 bases between them.

This clonotype has a count of ten or more. This rearrangement joins TRBV7-8 to TRBJ2-3; D unresolved. The CDR3 is made up of 14 amino acids. V was cut by 1 base and J by 2 bases, with 7 bases left in between. CDR1 SGHVS and CDR2 FQNEAQ come from the germline V gene. This CDR3 is CASSLGGITDTQYF. The CDR3 bases are TGTGCCAGCAGCTTAGGTGGAATCACAGATACGCAGTATTTT.

About this clonotype: This may be a read error: a much more frequent sequence differs by one nucleotide. V gene TRBV2 combines with J gene TRBJ2-3; 7 bases are shared with TRBD2. Germline-derived CDR1 and CDR2 are SNHLY and FYNNEI. The CDR3 consists of 16 residues. V was clipped by 4 bases and J by 3 bases; unmatched bases: 10. The CDR3 is CASSVVLRGVTDTQYF. CDR3 DNA: TGTGCCAGCAGTGTCGTCCTTCGGGGGGTGACAGATACGCAGTATTTT.

Only a few counts were recorded for this clonotype. This chain links TRBV4-1 with TRBJ1-5; D is undetermined. V was trimmed by 0 bases and J by 0 bases, leaving 3 bases between them. The germline V gene has CDR1 MGHRA and CDR2 YSYEKL. The CDR3 runs to 14 residues. The CDR3 is CASSQDISNQPQHF. In DNA form, the CDR3 reads TGCGCCAGCAGCCAAGACATTAGCAATCAGCCCCAGCATTTT.

This clonotype came up many times. The chain recombines TRBV28 with TRBJ1-1, with 7 bases that match TRBD1. The CDR3 has 15 residues. The J segment lost 5 bases and the V segment lost 5 bases, leaving 11 bases of the junction unmatched. CDR1 and CDR2 (germline): MDHEN, SYDVKM. This CDR3 is CASSATTGLVTEAFF. In nucleotides, the CDR3 is TGTGCCAGCAGTGCGACGACAGGGTTAGTAACTGAAGCTTTCTTT.

A note on this clonotype: With a much larger clone just one base away, this may be a read error. The rearrangement uses TRBV5-3 and TRBJ2-4; no clear D gene. Being an ORF, TRBV5-3 has a function that is uncertain. The CDR3 contains 15 residues. In DNA, the CDR3 is TGTGCCAGCAGCTTGGCCAGGCAGGCCAAAACCATTCAGTACTTC. Translation: CASSLARQAKTIQYF.

The chain links TRBV28 to TRBJ2-2; TRBD2 matches 7 bases. The length of the CDR3 is 20 residues. Germline V gene data show CDR1 as MDHEN and CDR2 as SYDVKM. The trim removed 4 bases at V and 3 bases at J, leaving 20 bases unmatched. This chain's CDR3 is CASSSRAVSREQLYTGELFF. Here the CDR3 DNA reads TGTGCCAGCAGTTCCCGCGCCGTCTCGCGGGAGCAATTATACACCGGGGAGCTGTTTTTT.

The chain joins TRBV20-1 to TRBJ2-3; tentative D call: TRBD2 (6 bases). Germline V lookup: CDR1 DFQATT, CDR2 SNEGSKA (reference sequence). Trimming removed 3 bases from V and 0 bases from J, with 7 bases in between. The CDR3 length is 13 residues. CDR3 in DNA: TGCAGTGCTAGCGGGAGAAGCACAGATACGCAGTATTTT. This translates into CSASGRSTDTQYF.